This entry concerns a single TCR beta chain. Its specificity is not known. Sequencing used immunoSEQ v3.0 at survey level. Some clones are missing from TCRdb's copy, which holds only in-frame ones; the method was immunoSEQ multiplex PCR. The repertoire holds under 25,000 clones, around 87% seen once, with 2.5% to 3.5% in the top ten. This sample stems from a study of long-term antiretroviral therapy in people with HIV. Notes on the study in general: Repertoires with HIV possessed tighter CDR3 length spans than those of controls.

The V end was cut by 3 bases, the J end by 3 bases, with 18 bases between. The CDR3 sequence is 17 residues long. CDR1 is MDHEN, CDR2 SYDVKM, per germline. This chain joins TRBV28 and TRBJ1-3; D remains ambiguous. This clonotype was sampled from a woman in her fifties or sixties with HIV. This material consisted of unsorted PBMCs, taken around 2.7 years after starting antiretroviral therapy. The chain's CDR3 is CASSFQMTRVVGNTIYF. The CDR3 bases are TGTGCCAGCAGTTTTCAGATGACGCGGGTTGTTGGAAACACCATATATTTT.